The 8 T cell receptor beta chains presented below share a single source sample, sequenced in a study of blood T cells in healthy people across ages. Next came a second PCR, run for about 6 to 11 cycles, which used a sample-barcoded 5' primer along with a J-beta primer mix. TCRdb ran MiXCR on the 5' RACE reads and lists one entry per CDR3 protein. In the table there are fewer than 700,000 distinct CDR3 sequences, approximately 40% of which are singletons. The material sequenced was blood. The receptors here all came from a man aged 80 or over in good health.

The V and J genes are TRBV6-2 or TRBV6-3 and TRBJ2-1; a weak D match, TRBD2 (6 bases). The V gene's germline CDR1 is MNHEY and CDR2 SVGEGT. Trimming took off 6 bases at V and 3 bases at J, with 18 bases between the two ends. The CDR3 has 16 residues. The CDR3 sequence: CASRPRLRDVYNEQFF. The CDR3 DNA sequence: TGTGCCAGCAGACCGCGGTTGCGGGACGTCTACAATGAGCAGTTCTTC.

The chain joins TRBV29-1 to TRBJ1-2; 8 bases are a match to TRBD1. Trimming removed 4 bases from V and 4 bases from J; junction bases left unmatched: 8. Germline loops: CDR1 SQVTM, CDR2 ANQGSEA. This CDR3 is 14 amino acids long. The CDR3 sequence: CSVVTWTGSYGYTF. Written as DNA, the CDR3 is TGCAGCGTTGTTACCTGGACAGGGTCCTATGGCTACACCTTC.

This chain uses TRBV6-2 or TRBV6-3 with TRBJ2-5; maybe TRBD2 (5 bases). The CDR3 totals 15 residues. Between the trimmed V and J ends, which lost 4 bases and 3 bases, there was a span of 15 bases. Germline loops: CDR1 MNHEY, CDR2 SVGEGT. CDR3 coding DNA: TGTGCCAGCAGTTGGAGGCCCTCCCCCGAAGAGACCCAGTACTTC. Amino acid sequence: CASSWRPSPEETQYF.

The chain has TRBV4-2 and TRBJ1-2; D call uncertain. Germline V CDR1 and CDR2: LGHNA, YNFKEQ. Trimming left V 2 bases short and J 9 bases short, with 13 bases between. The CDR3 spans 13 residues. The CDR3 DNA reads as TGTGCCAGCAGCCAAAGTCGAAGAGGGAGCTACACCTTC. It specifies CASSQSRRGSYTF.

A word on this clonotype: The junction departs from germline at one end; a sequencing error may be responsible. V and J are TRBV9 and TRBJ2-3; TRBD2 might be the D (6 bases). Germline V gives CDR1 SGDLS, CDR2 YYNGEE. The CDR3 sequence is 16 residues long. CDR3 amino acids: CASSVGTGDGSDTQYF. The CDR3 DNA reads as TGTGCCAGTAGCGTAGGGACGGGGGACGGGTCAGATACGCAGTATTTT. Based on the CDR3 plus reference TRBV9 and TRBJ2-3, the full variable domain is DSGVTQTPKHLITATGQRVTLRCSPRSGDLSVYWYQQSLDQGLQFLIQYYNGEERAKGNILERFSAQQFPDLHSELNLSSLELGDSALYFCASSVGTGDGSDTQYFGPGTRLTVL.

This clonotype has more than one count but fewer than ten. V gene TRBV14 combines with J gene TRBJ2-1; D gene ambiguous. CDR3 length: 14 residues. The V end lost 2 bases, the J end lost 10 bases, and 15 bases lay between the germline ends. CDR1 SGHDN and CDR2 FVKESK come from the germline V gene. The CDR3 reads CASSQQISKEEQFF. The CDR3 DNA follows: TGTGCCAGCAGCCAACAAATCTCGAAAGAAGAGCAGTTCTTC.

This clonotype was detected many times. This chain joins TRBV4-2 and TRBJ2-7, with TRBD2 matching over 7 bases. The CDR3 is 16 residues long. Germline lookup yields CDR1 LGHNA and CDR2 YNFKEQ. V trimming: 1 base; J trimming: 0 bases; junction bases outside the gene matches: 6. CDR3 loop: CASSQAGRDRSYEQYF. The CDR3 bases are TGTGCCAGCAGCCAAGCGGGGAGGGACCGCTCCTACGAGCAGTACTTC.

This clonotype was observed many times. This rearrangement joins TRBV24-1 to TRBJ2-3; TRBD2 matches 9 bases. The length of the CDR3 is 16 residues. CDR1 KGHDR and CDR2 SFDVKD come from the germline V gene. V gave up 4 bases and J gave up 4 bases; unmatched junction bases: 8. In DNA form, the CDR3 reads TGTGCCACCAGTGAACGGCGGGGGGGCCGTGCAGATACGCAGTATTTT. It encodes CATSERRGGRADTQYF.